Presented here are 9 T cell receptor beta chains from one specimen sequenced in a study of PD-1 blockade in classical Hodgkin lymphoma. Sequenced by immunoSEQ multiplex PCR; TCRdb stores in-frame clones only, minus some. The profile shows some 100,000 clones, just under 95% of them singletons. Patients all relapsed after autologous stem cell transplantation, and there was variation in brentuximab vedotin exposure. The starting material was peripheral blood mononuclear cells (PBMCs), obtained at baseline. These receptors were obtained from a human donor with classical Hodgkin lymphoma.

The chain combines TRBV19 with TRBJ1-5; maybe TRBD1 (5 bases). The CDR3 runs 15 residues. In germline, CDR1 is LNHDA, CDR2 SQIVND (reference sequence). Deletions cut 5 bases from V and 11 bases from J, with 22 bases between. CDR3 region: CASSSLGGLSSAQHF. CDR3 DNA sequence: TGTGCCAGTAGTTCACTTGGGGGACTTTCTTCGGCCCAGCATTTT.

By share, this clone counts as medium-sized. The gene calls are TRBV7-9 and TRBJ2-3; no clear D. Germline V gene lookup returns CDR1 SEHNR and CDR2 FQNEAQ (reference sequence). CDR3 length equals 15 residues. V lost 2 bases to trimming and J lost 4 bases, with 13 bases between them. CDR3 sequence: CASSLKEESADTQYF. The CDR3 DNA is TGTGCCAGCAGCTTAAAAGAAGAATCGGCAGATACGCAGTATTTT.

As DNA, the CDR3 is TGTGCCTGGAGCCCTCGAGGGGTTCAGCCCCAGCATTTT. It specifies CAWSPRGVQPQHF. V usage is TRBV30 and J usage is TRBJ1-5; D perhaps matches TRBD1 (5 bases). The V and J ends lost 3 bases and 6 bases respectively, with 12 bases between them. CDR1 is GTSNPN and CDR2 is SVGIG in the germline V gene (reference sequence). CDR3 size: 13 residues. Variable domain in full (rest from reference TRBV30 and TRBJ1-5): SQTIHQWPATLVQPVGSPLSLECTVEGTSNPNLYWYRQAAGRGLQLLFYSVGIGQISSEVPQNLSASRPQDRQFILSSKKLLLSDSGFYLCAWSPRGVQPQHFGDGTRLSIL.

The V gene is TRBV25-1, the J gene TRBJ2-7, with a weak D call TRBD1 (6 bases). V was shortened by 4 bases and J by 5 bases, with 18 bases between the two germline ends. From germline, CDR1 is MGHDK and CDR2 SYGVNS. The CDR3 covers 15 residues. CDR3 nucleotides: TGTGCCAGCAGTGTAACAGGGCTTGCGCCGAACGAGCAGTACTTC. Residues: CASSVTGLAPNEQYF.

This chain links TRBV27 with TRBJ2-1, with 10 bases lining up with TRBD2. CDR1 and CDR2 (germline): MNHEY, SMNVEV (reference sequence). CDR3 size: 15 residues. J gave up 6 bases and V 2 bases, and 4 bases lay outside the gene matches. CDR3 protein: CASSLRLAGVNEQFF. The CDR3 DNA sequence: TGTGCCAGCAGTTTAAGGCTAGCGGGAGTCAATGAGCAGTTCTTC.

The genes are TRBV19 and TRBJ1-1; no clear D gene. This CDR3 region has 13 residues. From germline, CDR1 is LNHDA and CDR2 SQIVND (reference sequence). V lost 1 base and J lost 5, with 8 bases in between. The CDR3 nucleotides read TGTGCCAGTAGTATAGTACGGAGTACTGAAGCTTTCTTT. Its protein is CASSIVRSTEAFF.

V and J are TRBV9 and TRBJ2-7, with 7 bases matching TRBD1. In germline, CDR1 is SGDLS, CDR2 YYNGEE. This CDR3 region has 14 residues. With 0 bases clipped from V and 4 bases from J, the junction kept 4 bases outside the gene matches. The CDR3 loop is CASSVGLTGYEQYF. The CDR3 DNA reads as TGTGCCAGCAGCGTAGGTTTGACAGGGTACGAGCAGTACTTC.

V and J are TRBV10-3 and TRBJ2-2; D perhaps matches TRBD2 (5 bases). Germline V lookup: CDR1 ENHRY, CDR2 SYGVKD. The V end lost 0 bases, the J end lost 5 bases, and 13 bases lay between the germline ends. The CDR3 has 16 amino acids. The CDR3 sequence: CAISESPGWETGELFF. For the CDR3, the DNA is TGTGCCATCAGTGAGTCCCCGGGGTGGGAGACCGGGGAGCTGTTTTTT.

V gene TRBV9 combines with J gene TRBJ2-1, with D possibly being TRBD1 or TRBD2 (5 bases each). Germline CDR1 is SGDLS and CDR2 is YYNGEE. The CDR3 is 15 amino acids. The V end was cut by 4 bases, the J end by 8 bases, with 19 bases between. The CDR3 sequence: CASSLQGTKGDEQFF. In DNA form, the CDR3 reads TGTGCCAGCAGCCTGCAGGGTACGAAGGGAGATGAGCAGTTCTTC.